The 2 T cell receptor beta chains below all came from one sample that was sequenced in a study of blood T cell repertoires in COVID-19. Assay: immunoSEQ multiplex PCR; the TCRdb copy retains only in-frame clones and omits some. Counted here are 90,000 to 120,000 clones, more than 70% occurring once; the ten biggest clones make up about 4.5%. The sample consisted of peripheral blood. All receptors come from a man between 65 and 85 years old with acute or convalescent COVID-19.

The CDR3 coding sequence is TGTGCCAGTAGGCCGGGACAGATGAACACCGGGGAGCTGTTTTTT. Its translation is CASRPGQMNTGELFF. The genes are TRBV19 and TRBJ2-2; TRBD1 matches 7 bases. Germline V gene data show CDR1 as LNHDA and CDR2 as SQIVND (reference sequence). The CDR3 totals 15 residues. V lost 6 bases to trimming and J lost 1 base; unmatched junction nucleotides: 5.

This chain's CDR3 is CASSYTGTNTGELFF. CDR3 bases: TGTGCCAGCAGTTATACAGGAACGAACACCGGGGAGCTGTTTTTT. V gene TRBV6-5 combines with J gene TRBJ2-2, with TRBD1 as a possible D gene (5 bases). CDR3 length: 15 residues. Trimming took off 3 bases at V and 0 bases at J, with 8 bases between the two ends. Germline CDR1 and CDR2: MNHEY and SVGAGI.